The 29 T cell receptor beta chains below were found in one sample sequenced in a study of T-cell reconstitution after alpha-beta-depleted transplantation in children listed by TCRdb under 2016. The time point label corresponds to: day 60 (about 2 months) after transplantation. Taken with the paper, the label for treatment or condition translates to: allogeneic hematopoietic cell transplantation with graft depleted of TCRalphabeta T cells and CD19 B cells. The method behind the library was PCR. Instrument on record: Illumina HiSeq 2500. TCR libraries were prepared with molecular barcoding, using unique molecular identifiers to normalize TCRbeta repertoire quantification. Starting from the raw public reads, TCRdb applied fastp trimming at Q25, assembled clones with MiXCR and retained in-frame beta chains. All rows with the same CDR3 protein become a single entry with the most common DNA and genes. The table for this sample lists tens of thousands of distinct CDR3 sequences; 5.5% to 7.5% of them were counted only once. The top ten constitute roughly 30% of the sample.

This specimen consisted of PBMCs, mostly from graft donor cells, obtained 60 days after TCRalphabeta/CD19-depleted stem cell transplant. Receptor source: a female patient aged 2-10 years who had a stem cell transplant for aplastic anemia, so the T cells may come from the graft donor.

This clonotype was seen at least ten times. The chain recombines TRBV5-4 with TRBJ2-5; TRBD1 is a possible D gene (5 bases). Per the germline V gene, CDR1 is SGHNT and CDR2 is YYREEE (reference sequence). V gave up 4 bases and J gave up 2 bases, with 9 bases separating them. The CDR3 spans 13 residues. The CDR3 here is CASSPGIQETQYF. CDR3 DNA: TGTGCCAGCAGCCCAGGGATTCAAGAGACCCAGTACTTC.

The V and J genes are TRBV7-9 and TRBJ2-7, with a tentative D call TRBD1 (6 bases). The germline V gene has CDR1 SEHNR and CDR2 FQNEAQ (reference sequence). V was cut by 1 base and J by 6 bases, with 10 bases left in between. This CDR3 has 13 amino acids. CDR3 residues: CASSLGQDLEQYV. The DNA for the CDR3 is TGTGCCAGCAGCTTAGGACAGGACCTCGAGCAGTACGTC.

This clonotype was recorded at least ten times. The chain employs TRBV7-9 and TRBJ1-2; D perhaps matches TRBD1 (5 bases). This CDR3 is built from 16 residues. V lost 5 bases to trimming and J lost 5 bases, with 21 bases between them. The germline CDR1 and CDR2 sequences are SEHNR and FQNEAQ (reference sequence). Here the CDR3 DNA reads TGTGCCAGCAGCCACTTCCCATTGACAGCCGATTATGGCTACACCTTC. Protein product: CASSHFPLTADYGYTF.

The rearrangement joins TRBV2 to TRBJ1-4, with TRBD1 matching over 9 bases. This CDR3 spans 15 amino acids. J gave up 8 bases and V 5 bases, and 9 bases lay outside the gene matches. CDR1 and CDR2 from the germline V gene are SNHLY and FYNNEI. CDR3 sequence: CASSFTGGFGEKLFF. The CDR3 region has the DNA TGTGCCAGCAGTTTCACAGGGGGCTTTGGGGAAAAACTGTTTTTT.

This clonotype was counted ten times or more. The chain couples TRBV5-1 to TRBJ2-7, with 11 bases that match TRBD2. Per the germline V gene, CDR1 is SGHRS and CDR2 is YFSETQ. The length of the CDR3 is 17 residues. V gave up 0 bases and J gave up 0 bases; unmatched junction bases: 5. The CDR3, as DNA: TGCGCCAGCAGCTTGGGACAGGGGACTAGCGGCTCCTACGAGCAGTACTTC. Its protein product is CASSLGQGTSGSYEQYF.

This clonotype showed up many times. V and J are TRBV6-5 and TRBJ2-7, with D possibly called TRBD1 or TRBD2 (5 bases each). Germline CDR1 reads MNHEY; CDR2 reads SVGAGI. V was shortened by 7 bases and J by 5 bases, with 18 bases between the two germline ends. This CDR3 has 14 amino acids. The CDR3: CASIGGKTGHEQYF. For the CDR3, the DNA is TGTGCCAGCATTGGGGGAAAGACGGGACACGAGCAGTACTTC.

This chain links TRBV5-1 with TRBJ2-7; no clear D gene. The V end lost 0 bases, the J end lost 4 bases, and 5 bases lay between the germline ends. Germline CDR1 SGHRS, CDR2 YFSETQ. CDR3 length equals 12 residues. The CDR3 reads CASSLVGYEQYF. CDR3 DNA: TGCGCCAGCAGCTTGGTGGGATACGAGCAGTACTTC.

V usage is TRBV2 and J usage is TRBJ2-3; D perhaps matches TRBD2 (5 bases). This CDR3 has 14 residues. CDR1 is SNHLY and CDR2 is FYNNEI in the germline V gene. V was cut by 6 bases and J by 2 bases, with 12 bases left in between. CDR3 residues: CASRAGQSTDTQYF. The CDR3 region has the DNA TGTGCCAGCAGGGCGGGCCAGTCCACAGATACGCAGTATTTT.

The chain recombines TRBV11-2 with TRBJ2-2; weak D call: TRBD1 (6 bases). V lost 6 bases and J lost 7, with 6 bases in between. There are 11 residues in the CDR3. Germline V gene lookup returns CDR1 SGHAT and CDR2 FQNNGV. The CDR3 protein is CASRDSGELFF. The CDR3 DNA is TGTGCCAGCAGGGACAGCGGGGAGCTGTTTTTT. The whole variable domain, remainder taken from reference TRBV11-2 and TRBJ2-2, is EAGVAQSPRYKIIEKRQSVAFWCNPISGHATLYWYQQILGQGPKLLIQFQNNGVVDDSQLPKDRFSAERLKGVDSTLKIQPAKLEDSAVYLCASRDSGELFFGEGSRLTVL.

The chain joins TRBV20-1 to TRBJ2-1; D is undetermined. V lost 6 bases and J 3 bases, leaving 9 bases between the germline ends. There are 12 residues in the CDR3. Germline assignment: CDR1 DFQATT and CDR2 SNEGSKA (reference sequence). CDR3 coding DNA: TGCAGTGCCATACCCCACTACAATGAGCAGTTCTTC. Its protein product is CSAIPHYNEQFF.

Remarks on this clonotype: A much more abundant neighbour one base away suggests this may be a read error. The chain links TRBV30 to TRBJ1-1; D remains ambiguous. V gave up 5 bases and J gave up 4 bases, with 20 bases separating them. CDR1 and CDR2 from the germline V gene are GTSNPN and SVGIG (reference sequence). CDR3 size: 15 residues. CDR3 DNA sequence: TGTGCCTGGTGTCCACGACACGGGCATGGCACTGAAGCTTTCTTT. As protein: CAWCPRHGHGTEAFF.

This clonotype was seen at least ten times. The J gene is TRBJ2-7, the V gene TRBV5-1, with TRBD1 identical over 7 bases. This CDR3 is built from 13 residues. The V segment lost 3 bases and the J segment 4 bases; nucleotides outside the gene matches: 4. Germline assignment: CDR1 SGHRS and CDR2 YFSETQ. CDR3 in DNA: TGCGCCAGCAGCTCCCTGGACAGGTACGAGCAGTACTTC. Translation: CASSSLDRYEQYF.

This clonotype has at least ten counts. CDR3 DNA sequence: TGTGCCAGCAGGTCCGCGGGGGGGGCCCACAATGAGCAGTTCTTC. The encoded protein is CASRSAGGAHNEQFF. The chain is built from TRBV6-5 and TRBJ2-1; 9 nucleotides match TRBD2. V shed 6 bases and J 5 bases; nucleotides not matched to a gene: 8. The CDR3 runs 15 residues. Germline-derived CDR1 and CDR2 are MNHEY and SVGAGI.

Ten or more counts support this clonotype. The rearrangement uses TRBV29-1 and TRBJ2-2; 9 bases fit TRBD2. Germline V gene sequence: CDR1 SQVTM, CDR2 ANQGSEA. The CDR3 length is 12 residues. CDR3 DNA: TGCTCACTAGCGGGGAACACCGGGGAGCTGTTTTTT. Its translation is CSLAGNTGELFF.

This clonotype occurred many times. The CDR3 nucleotides read TGTGCCAGCAGTTTAAAGGAGGGCGGGTACAATGAGCAGTTCTTC. This encodes CASSLKEGGYNEQFF. The chain has TRBV12-3 or TRBV12-4 and TRBJ2-1; D might be TRBD2 (6 bases). V was clipped by 2 bases and J by 4 bases, with 12 bases between them. The CDR3 runs to 15 residues.

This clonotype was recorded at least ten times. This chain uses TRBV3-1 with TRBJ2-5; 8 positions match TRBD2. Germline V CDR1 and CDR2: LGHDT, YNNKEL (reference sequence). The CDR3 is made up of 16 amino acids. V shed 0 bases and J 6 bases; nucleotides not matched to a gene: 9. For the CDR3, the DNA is TGTGCCAGCAGCCAAGAAGGGGGACTAGTAACGAAGACCCAGTACTTC. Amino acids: CASSQEGGLVTKTQYF.

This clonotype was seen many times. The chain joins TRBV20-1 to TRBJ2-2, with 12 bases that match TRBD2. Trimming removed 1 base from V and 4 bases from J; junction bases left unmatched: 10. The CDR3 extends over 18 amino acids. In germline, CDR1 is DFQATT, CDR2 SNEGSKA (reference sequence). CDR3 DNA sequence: TGCAGTGCTAGAGGTCCCTGGGCTAGCGGGGGGGCCACCGGGGAGCTGTTTTTT. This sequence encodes CSARGPWASGGATGELFF.

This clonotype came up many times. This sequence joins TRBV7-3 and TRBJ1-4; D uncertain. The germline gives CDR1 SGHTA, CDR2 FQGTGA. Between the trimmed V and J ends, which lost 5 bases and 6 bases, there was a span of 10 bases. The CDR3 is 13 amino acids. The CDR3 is CASSRGADEKLFF. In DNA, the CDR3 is TGTGCCAGCAGCCGTGGTGCGGATGAAAAACTGTTTTTT.

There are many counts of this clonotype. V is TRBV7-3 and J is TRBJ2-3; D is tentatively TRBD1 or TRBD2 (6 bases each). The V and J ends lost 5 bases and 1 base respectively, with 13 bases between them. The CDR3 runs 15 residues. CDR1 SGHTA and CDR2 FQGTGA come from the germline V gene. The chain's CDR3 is CASSRKGGGTDTQYF. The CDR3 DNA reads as TGTGCCAGCAGCCGGAAGGGGGGCGGCACAGATACGCAGTATTTT.

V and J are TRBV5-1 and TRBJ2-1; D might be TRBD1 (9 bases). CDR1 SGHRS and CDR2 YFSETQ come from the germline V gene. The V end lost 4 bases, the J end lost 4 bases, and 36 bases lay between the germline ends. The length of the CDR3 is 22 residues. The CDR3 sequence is CASSPGTGSNRGLGGGYNEQFF. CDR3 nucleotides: TGCGCCAGCAGCCCCGGGACAGGGTCCAACCGGGGACTCGGGGGGGGATACAATGAGCAGTTCTTC.

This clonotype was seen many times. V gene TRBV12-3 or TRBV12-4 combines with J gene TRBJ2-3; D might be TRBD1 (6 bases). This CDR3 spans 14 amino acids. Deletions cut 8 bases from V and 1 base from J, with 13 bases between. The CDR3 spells CASREGHGTDTQYF. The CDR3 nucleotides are TGTGCCAGCCGCGAGGGACACGGCACAGATACGCAGTATTTT.

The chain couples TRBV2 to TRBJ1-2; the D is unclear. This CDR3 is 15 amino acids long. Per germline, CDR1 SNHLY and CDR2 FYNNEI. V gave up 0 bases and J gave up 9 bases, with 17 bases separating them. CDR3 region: CASSEALGQVASYTF. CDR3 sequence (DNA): TGTGCCAGCAGTGAAGCGCTTGGGCAGGTTGCTAGCTACACCTTC.

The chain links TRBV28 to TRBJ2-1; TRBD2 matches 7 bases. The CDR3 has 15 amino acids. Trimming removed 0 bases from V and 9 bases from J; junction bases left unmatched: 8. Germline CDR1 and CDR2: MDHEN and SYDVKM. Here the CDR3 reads CASSLWGEGPREQFF. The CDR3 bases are TGTGCCAGCAGTTTATGGGGGGAGGGCCCTCGTGAGCAGTTCTTC.

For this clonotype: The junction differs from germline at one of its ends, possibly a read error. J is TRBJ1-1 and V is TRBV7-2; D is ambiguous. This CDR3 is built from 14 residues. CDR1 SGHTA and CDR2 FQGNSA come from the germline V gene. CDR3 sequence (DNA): TGTGCCAGCAGCTTAAACGGTTTTTACACTGACGCTTTCTTT. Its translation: CASSLNGFYTDAFF.

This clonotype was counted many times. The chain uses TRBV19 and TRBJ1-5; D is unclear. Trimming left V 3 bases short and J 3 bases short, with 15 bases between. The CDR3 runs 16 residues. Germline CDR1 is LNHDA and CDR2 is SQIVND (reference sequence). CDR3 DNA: TGTGCCAGTAGTATCGGCAGAACACCCAACAATCAGCCCCAGCATTTT. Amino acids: CASSIGRTPNNQPQHF.

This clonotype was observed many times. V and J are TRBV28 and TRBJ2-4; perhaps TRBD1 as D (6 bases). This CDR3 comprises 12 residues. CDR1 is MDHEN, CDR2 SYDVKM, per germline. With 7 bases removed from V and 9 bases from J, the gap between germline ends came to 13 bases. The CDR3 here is CASTTGSGIQYF. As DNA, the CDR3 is TGTGCCAGCACTACAGGGTCCGGCATTCAGTACTTC.

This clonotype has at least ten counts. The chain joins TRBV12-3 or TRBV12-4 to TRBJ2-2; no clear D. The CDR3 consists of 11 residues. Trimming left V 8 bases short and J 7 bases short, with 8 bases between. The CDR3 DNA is TGTGCCAGCTGGGGTGTCGGGGAGCTGTTTTTT. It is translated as CASWGVGELFF.

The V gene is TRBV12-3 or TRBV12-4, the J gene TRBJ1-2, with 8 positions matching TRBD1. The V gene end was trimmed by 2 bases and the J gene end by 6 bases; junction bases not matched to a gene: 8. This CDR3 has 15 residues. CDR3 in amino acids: CASSLPRQGSDGYTF. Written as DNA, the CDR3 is TGTGCCAGCAGTTTACCGAGACAGGGGTCAGATGGCTACACCTTC.

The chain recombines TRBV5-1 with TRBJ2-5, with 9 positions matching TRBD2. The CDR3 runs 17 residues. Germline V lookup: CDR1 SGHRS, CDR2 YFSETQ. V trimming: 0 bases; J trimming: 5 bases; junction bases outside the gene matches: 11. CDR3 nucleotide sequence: TGCGCCAGCAGCTTGGCAGTAGCGGGAGTGGTGCGGGAGACCCAGTACTTC. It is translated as CASSLAVAGVVRETQYF.